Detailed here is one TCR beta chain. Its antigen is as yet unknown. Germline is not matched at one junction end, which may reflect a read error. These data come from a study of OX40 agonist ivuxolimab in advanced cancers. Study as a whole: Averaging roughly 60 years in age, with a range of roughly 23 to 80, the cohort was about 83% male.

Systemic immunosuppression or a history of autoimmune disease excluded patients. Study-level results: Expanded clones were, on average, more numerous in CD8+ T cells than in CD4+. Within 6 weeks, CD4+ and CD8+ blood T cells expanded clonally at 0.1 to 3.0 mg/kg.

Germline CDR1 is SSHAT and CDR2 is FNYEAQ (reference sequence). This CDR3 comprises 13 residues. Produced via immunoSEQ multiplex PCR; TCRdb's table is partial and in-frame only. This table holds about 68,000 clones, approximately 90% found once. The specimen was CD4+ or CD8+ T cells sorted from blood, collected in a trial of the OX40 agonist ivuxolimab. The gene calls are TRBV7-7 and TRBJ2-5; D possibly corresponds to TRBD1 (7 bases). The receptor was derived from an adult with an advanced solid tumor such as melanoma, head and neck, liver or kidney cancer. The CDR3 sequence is CASSFPGGETQYF. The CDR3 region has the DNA TGTGCTAGCAGCTTTCCAGGGGGGGAGACCCAGTACTTC.